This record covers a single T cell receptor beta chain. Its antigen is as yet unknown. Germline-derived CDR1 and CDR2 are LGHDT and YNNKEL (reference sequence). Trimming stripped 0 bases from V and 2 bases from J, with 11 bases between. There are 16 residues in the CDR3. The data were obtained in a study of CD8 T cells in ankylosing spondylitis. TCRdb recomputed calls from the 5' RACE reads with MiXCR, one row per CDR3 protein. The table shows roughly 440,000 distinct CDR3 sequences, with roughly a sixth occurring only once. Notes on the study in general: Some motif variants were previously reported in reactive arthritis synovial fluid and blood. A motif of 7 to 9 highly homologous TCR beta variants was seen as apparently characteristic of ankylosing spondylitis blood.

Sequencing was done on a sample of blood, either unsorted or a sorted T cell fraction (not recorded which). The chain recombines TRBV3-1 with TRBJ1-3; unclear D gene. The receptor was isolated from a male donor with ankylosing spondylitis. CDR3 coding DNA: TGTGCCAGCAGCCAAGAAAGAGCAAGAACTGGAAACACCATATATTTT. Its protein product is CASSQERARTGNTIYF.